This T cell receptor beta chain was profiled in a study of OX40 agonist ivuxolimab in advanced cancers. CDR3 length: 13 amino acids. Deletions cut 0 bases from V and 12 bases from J, with 13 bases between. Per germline, CDR1 SEHNR and CDR2 FQNEAQ (reference sequence). Profiled with immunoSEQ multiplex PCR; TCRdb holds only in-frame clones, not every one. The data contain over 85,000 clones, around 90% of them seen just once; the ten biggest clones take up around 0.31%. V and J are TRBV7-9 and TRBJ2-3, with D possibly TRBD2 on 6 matching bases. The sequence derives from an adult with an advanced solid tumor such as melanoma, head and neck, liver or kidney cancer. The material was CD4+ or CD8+ T cells sorted from blood, obtained in a trial of the OX40 agonist ivuxolimab. CDR3 sequence reads: CASSLAGTGVQYF. The CDR3 DNA is TGTGCCAGCAGCTTAGCTGGGACGGGAGTCCAGTATTTT.